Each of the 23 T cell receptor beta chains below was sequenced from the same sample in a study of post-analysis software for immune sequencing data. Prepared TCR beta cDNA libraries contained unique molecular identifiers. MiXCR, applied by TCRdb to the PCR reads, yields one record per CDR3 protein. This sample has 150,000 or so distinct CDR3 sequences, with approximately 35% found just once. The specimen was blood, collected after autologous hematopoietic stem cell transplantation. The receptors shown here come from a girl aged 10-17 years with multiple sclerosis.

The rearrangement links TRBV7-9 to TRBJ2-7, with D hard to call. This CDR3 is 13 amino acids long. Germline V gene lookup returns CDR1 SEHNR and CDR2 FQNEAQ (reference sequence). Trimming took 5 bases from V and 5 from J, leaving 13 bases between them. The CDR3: CASSARIPNEQYF. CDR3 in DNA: TGTGCCAGCAGCGCCCGGATCCCGAACGAGCAGTACTTC.

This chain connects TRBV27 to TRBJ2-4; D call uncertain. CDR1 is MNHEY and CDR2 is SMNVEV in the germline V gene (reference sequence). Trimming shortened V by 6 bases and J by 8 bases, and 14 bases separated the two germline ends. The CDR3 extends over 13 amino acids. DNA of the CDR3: TGTGCCAGCAGAACCGGCTTAGGTGACATTCAGTACTTC. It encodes CASRTGLGDIQYF.

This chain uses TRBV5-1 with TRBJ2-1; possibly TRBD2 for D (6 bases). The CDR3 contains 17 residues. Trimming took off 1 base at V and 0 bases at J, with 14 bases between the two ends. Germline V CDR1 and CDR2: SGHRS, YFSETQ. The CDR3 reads CASSLLGGSNSYNEQFF. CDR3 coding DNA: TGCGCCAGCAGCTTGTTGGGAGGATCTAACTCCTACAATGAGCAGTTCTTC.

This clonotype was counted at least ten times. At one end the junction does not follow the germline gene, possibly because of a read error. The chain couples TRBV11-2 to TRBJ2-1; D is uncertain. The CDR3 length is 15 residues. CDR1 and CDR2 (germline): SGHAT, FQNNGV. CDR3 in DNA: TGTGCCAGCAGCTCCGACTGGACCTCCAACAATGAGCAGTTCTTC. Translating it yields CASSSDWTSNNEQFF.

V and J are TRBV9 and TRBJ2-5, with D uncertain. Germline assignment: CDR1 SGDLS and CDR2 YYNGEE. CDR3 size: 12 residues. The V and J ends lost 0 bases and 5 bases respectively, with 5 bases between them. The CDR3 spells CASSVAIETQYF. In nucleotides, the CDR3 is TGTGCCAGCAGCGTAGCTATCGAGACCCAGTACTTC.

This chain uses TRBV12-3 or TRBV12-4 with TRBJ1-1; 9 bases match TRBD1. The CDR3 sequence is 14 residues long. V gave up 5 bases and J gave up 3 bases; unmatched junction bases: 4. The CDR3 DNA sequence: TGTGCCAGCAGTGGACAGGGGAGTGACACTGAAGCTTTCTTT. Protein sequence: CASSGQGSDTEAFF.

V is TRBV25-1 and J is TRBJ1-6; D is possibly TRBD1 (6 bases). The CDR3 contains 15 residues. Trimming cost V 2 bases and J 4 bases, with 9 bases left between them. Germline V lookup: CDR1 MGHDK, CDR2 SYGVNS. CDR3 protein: CASSEGQSYNSPLHF. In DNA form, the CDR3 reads TGTGCCAGCAGTGAAGGACAGAGTTATAATTCACCCCTCCACTTT.

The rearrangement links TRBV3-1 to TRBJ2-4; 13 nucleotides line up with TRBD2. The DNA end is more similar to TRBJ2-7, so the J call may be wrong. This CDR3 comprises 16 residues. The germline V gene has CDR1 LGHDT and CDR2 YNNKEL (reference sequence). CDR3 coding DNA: TGTGCCAGCAGCCAAACCCGGACTAGCGGGAGTCTCGAGCAGTACTTC. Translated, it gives CASSQTRTSGSLEQYF.

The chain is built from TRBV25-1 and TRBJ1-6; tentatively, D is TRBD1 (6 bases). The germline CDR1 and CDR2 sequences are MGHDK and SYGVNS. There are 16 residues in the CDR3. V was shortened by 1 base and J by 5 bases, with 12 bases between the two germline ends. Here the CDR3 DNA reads TGTGCCAGCAGTGAATTGGAGGGGGACGATAATTCACCCCTCCACTTT. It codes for CASSELEGDDNSPLHF.

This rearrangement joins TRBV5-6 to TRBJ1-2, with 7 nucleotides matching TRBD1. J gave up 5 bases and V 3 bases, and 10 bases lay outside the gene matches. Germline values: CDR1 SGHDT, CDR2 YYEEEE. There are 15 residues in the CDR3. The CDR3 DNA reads TGTGCCAGCAGCTCTCTGGGGACAGATGATTATGGCTACACCTTC. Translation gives CASSSLGTDDYGYTF.

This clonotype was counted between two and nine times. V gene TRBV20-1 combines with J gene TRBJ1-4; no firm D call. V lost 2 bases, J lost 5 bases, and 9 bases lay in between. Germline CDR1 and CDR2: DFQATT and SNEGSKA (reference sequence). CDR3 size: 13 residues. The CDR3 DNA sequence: TGCAGTGCTAGAAGAGATCCAAATGAAAAACTGTTTTTT. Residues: CSARRDPNEKLFF.

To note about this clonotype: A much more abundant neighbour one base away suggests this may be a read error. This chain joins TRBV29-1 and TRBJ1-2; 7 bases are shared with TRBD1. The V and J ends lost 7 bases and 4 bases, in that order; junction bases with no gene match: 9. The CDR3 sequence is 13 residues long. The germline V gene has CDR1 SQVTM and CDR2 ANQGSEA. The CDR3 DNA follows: TGCAGCGACTACGGGACAGCGGCCTATGGCTACACCTTC. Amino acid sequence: CSDYGTAAYGYTF.

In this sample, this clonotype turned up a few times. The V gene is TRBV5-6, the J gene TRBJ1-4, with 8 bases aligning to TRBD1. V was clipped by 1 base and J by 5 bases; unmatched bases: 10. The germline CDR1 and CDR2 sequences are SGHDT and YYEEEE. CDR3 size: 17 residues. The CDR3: CASSLIGTGARNEKLFF. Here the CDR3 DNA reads TGTGCCAGCAGCTTGATAGGGACAGGAGCCAGGAATGAAAAACTGTTTTTT.

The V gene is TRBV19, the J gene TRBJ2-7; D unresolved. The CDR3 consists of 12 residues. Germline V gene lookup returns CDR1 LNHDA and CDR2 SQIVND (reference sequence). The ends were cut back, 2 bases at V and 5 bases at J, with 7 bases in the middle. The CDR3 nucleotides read TGTGCCAGTAGTATAAGCGAGGACGAGCAGTACTTC. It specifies CASSISEDEQYF.

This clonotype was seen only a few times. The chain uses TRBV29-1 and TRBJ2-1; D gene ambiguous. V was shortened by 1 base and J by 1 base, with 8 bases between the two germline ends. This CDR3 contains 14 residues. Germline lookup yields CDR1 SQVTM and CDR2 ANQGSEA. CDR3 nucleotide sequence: TGCAGCGTTGAAGGCGCACAATCCTACAATGAGCAGTTCTTC. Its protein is CSVEGAQSYNEQFF.

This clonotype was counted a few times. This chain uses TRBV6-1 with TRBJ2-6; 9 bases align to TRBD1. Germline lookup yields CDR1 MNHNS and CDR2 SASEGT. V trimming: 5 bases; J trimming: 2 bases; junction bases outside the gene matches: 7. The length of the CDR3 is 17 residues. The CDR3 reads CASSPDRGSTGANVLTF. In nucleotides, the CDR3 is TGTGCCAGCAGTCCCGACAGGGGGTCGACTGGGGCCAACGTCCTGACTTTC.

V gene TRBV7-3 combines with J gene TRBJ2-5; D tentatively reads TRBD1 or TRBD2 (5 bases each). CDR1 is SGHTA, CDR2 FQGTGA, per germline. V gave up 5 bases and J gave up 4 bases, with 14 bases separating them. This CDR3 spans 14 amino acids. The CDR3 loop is CASSEGSGGETQYF. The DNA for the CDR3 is TGTGCCAGCAGCGAGGGGAGTGGAGGAGAGACCCAGTACTTC.

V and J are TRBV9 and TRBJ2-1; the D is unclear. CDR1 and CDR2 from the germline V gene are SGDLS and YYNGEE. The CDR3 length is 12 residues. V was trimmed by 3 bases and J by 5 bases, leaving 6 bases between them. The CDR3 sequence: CASSEGHNEQFF. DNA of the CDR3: TGTGCCAGCAGCGAGGGTCACAATGAGCAGTTCTTC.

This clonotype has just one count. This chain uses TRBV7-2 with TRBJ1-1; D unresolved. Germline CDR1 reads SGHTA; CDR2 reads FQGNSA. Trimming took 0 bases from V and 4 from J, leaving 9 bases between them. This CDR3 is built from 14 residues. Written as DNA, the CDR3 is TGTGCCAGCAGCTTAGCGATGGGGAGCACTGAAGCTTTCTTT. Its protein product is CASSLAMGSTEAFF.

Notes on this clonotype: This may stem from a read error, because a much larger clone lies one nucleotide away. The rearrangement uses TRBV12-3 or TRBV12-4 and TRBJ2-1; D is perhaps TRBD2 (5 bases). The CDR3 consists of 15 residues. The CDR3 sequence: CASSLLAFSHNEQFF. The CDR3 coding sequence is TGTGCCAGCAGTTTACTAGCATTCTCCCACAATGAGCAGTTCTTC.

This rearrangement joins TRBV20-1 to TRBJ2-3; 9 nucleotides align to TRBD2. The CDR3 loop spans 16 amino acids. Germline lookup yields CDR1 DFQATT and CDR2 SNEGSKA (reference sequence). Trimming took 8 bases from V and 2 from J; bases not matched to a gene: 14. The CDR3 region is CSPGLAGLGPTDTQYF. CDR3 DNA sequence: TGCAGTCCGGGGCTAGCGGGACTAGGCCCCACAGATACGCAGTATTTT.

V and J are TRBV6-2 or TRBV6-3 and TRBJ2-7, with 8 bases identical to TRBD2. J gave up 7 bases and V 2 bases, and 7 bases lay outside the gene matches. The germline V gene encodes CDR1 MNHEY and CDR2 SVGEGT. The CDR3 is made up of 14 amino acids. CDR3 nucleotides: TGTGCCAGCAGTTACGTGAGCGGGAGAAGGGAGCAGTACTTC. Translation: CASSYVSGRREQYF.

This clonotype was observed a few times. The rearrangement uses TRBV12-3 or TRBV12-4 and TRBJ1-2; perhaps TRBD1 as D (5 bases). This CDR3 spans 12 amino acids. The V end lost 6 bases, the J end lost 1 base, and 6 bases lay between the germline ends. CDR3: CASSDSNYGYTF. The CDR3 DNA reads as TGTGCCAGCAGCGACAGTAACTATGGCTACACCTTC.